This T cell receptor beta chain came from a study of T-cell memory formation after mild COVID-19. Researchers used 5'RACE with constant-segment primers to make TCR alpha and TCR beta cDNA libraries that carry sample barcodes and UMIs. TCRdb re-called the 5' RACE reads through MiXCR, storing one row per CDR3 protein. The table has more than 100,000 distinct CDR3 sequences, about 6.5% seen once. Germline values: CDR1 SQVTM, CDR2 ANQGSEA. The CDR3 is made up of 14 amino acids. Trimming removed 3 bases at V and 5 bases at J, with 16 bases between. There are a few counts of this clonotype. Its antigen is undetermined. Findings and caveats of the study: Shrinking CD4+ clones resided mostly in CM and EM, and CD8+ ones in EMRA. Pre-infection memory harbored some responding clones, suggesting cross-reactive memory joined. Whereas later expanders leaned CD4+, clones contracting day 15 to 85 showed a balanced CD4/CD8 makeup.

Sequencing was done on a sample of PBMCs or a T cell subset sorted from them (not recorded which). This receptor was obtained from an adult woman who had mild COVID-19 (a few samples of this study predate the infection). Cell type and time point are not known. The chain combines TRBV29-1 with TRBJ2-5; D is uncertain. In DNA, the CDR3 is TGCAGCGTTGACCCCTCGAGGTACGCGGAGACCCAGTACTTC. This translates into CSVDPSRYAETQYF.